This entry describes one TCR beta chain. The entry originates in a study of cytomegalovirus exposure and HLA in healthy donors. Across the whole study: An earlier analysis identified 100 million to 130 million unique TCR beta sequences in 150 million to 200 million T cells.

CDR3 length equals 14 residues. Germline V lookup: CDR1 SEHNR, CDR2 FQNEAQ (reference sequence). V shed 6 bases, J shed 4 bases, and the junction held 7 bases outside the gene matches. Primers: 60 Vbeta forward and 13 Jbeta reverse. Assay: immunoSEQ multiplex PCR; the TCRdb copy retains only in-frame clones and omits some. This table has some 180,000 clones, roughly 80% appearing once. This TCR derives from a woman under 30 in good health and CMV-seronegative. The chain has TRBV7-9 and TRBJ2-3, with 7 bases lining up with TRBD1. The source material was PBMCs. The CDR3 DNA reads TGTGCCAGCAGTGTGGACAGGCCCCCAGATACGCAGTATTTT. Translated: CASSVDRPPDTQYF.